This T cell receptor (beta chain) was identified in a study of metastatic and nonmetastatic thyroid tumors. Study context: Peripheral blood and tumor or nodule samples from malignant and benign thyroid patients were compared. The study's findings and limits: Within blood and tumor, benign nodules reportedly had significantly lower TCR beta diversity than malignant thyroid tumors did.

A word on this clone: As yet, its antigen is unknown. A single base separates this from a much larger clone, so it may be a read error.

Until they underwent thyroid surgery, no patient had received any treatment. TCRdb re-called clones via MiXCR from the PCR reads. The sample holds 20,000 or so clones, about a sixth seen once. Input material: tumor tissue. This sequence was found in a female donor with papillary thyroid cancer or a benign thyroid nodule (not recorded which). Some clones in this sample may be carry-over from other donors' samples.

The CDR3 nucleotides are TGCAGTGCCCCAGACCCTATGATAGGCGAAAAACTGTTTTTT. Translating gives CSAPDPMIGEKLFF. The chain is built from TRBV20-1 and TRBJ1-4; unclear D gene. Germline lookup yields CDR1 DFQATT and CDR2 SNEGSKA (reference sequence). Trimming took off 6 bases at V and 8 bases at J, with 19 bases between the two ends. The CDR3 length is 14 residues.